One and the same sample provided the 14 T cell receptor beta chains below, sequenced in a study of metastatic and nonmetastatic thyroid tumors. No patient had received any treatment before thyroid surgery. MiXCR was used by TCRdb to re-call the PCR reads. Here the sample spans over 30,000 clones, 15% to 20% being singletons. Sequenced sample: tumor tissue. These TCRs come from a female donor with papillary thyroid cancer or a benign thyroid nodule (not recorded which). Some clones in this sample may be carry-over from other donors' samples.

This clone was found many times. V and J are TRBV20-1 and TRBJ2-7; TRBD2 is a possible D gene (6 bases). V dropped 2 bases and J dropped 3 bases, with 14 bases sitting between them. The CDR3 is 14 amino acids. CDR1 is DFQATT, CDR2 SNEGSKA, per germline (reference sequence). CDR3 coding DNA: TGCAGTGCTAGAATCGGGGGTCTATTCTACGAGCAGTACTTC. Protein sequence: CSARIGGLFYEQYF.

This clone was seen ten or more times. Other DNA sequences in this specimen translate into the identical CDR3. The chain has TRBV6-1 and TRBJ2-5; D tentatively fits TRBD1 or TRBD2 (7 bases each). Trimming cost V 5 bases and J 6 bases, with 22 bases left between them. The CDR3 totals 16 residues. Germline loops: CDR1 MNHNS, CDR2 SASEGT. CDR3 loop: CASSLGGLLGGQTQYF. The CDR3 bases are TGTGCCAGCAGTCTAGGGGGCCTTTTGGGGGGGCAGACCCAGTACTTC.

This clone showed up many times. This chain links TRBV12-3 or TRBV12-4 with TRBJ1-5, with TRBD1 identical over 10 bases. V gave up 8 bases and J gave up 6 bases; unmatched junction bases: 16. This CDR3 has 17 amino acids. CDR3 bases: TGTGCCAGCGCGGGCCGACAGGGGGCGAGGGACTTTCAGCCCCAGCATTTT. This sequence encodes CASAGRQGARDFQPQHF.

This clone occurred many times. This rearrangement joins TRBV28 to TRBJ2-5; possible D gene TRBD2, 6 bases. This CDR3 contains 18 residues. The germline V gene encodes CDR1 MDHEN and CDR2 SYDVKM. V was pared by 7 bases and J by 4 bases, with 28 bases between. CDR3 coding DNA: TGTGCCAGCACCTACTTGTACGGGCGGGACCGAAGTGGAGAGACCCAGTACTTC. This gives the protein CASTYLYGRDRSGETQYF.

Ten or more counts support this clone. Given a much more abundant clone one base away, this may be a read error. The sample holds other DNA sequences that translate to the same CDR3. The chain links TRBV6-1 to TRBJ2-3; TRBD1 is a possible D gene (5 bases). Germline CDR1 MNHNS, CDR2 SASEGT. The CDR3 consists of 13 residues. The CDR3 sequence is CASTRVYTDTQYF. CDR3 DNA sequence: TGTGCCAGCACCAGGGTGTATACAGATACGCAGTATTTC.

This clone was picked up many times. V and J are TRBV5-6 and TRBJ1-3, with D tentatively TRBD1 (6 bases). V was cut by 5 bases and J by 7 bases, with 19 bases left in between. Germline V lookup: CDR1 SGHDT, CDR2 YYEEEE. The CDR3 is made up of 15 amino acids. CDR3 loop: CASRQGIWGPNTIYF. The CDR3 region has the DNA TGTGCCAGCAGGCAGGGGATCTGGGGGCCGAACACCATATATTTT. Looking up the rest from reference TRBV5-6 and TRBJ1-3 gives the full variable domain: DAGVTQSPTHLIKTRGQQVTLRCSPKSGHDTVSWYQQALGQGPQFIFQYYEEEERQRGNFPDRFSGHQFPNYSSELNVNALLLGDSALYLCASRQGIWGPNTIYFGEGSWLTVV.

This clone was detected only once. The chain links TRBV9 to TRBJ2-1, with TRBD2 matching over 9 bases. Trimming cost V 2 bases and J 8 bases; bases outside gene matches: 8. The CDR3 has 15 amino acids. Germline values: CDR1 SGDLS, CDR2 YYNGEE. The CDR3 reads CASSVGTSYFDEQFF. The CDR3 DNA follows: TGTGCCAGCAGCGTGGGGACTAGCTACTTTGATGAGCAGTTCTTC.

This clone was seen many times. The chain recombines TRBV28 with TRBJ2-7; D is perhaps TRBD2 (7 bases). Germline V gene lookup returns CDR1 MDHEN and CDR2 SYDVKM. V lost 2 bases, J lost 2 bases, and 10 bases lay in between. The CDR3 is made up of 14 amino acids. CDR3 residues: CASSLRGGAYEQYF. CDR3 nucleotides: TGTGCCAGCAGTTTAAGAGGGGGGGCCTACGAGCAGTACTTC.

This clone was seen at least ten times. The same CDR3 can be traced to other DNA sequences in this sample. V gene TRBV7-8 combines with J gene TRBJ2-4, with D possibly TRBD2 on 5 matching bases. Germline lookup yields CDR1 SGHVS and CDR2 FQNEAQ. The CDR3 loop spans 18 amino acids. Trimming removed 1 base from V and 0 bases from J, with 16 bases in between. The CDR3 sequence: CASSLEGGTRLAKNIQYF. The CDR3 DNA sequence: TGTGCCAGCAGCTTAGAAGGAGGCACGAGGTTAGCCAAAAACATTCAGTACTTC.

The chain uses TRBV12-3 or TRBV12-4 and TRBJ2-3, with 12 bases fitting TRBD1. With 3 bases clipped from V and 4 bases from J, the junction kept 14 bases outside the gene matches. The CDR3 contains 19 residues. The CDR3 DNA sequence: TGTGCCAGCAGTTTCCTCCGGGACAGGGGGCTGGTCCCGGCAGATACGCAGTATTTT. Its protein is CASSFLRDRGLVPADTQYF.

This clone came up a few times. The chain links TRBV27 to TRBJ1-6, with D perhaps matching TRBD1 (5 bases). Germline loops: CDR1 MNHEY, CDR2 SMNVEV (reference sequence). V lost 5 bases to trimming and J lost 9 bases, with 17 bases between them. This CDR3 region has 15 residues. CDR3 coding DNA: TGTGCCAGCAGTATACAGGTGATGGAGGGTTCACCCCTCCACTTT. Translated: CASSIQVMEGSPLHF.

This clone was detected only a few times. The chain's CDR3 is CASSPAGPPYEQYF. The CDR3, as DNA: TGTGCCAGCTCACCGGCAGGGCCTCCCTACGAGCAGTACTTC. The J gene is TRBJ2-7, the V gene TRBV18; D might be TRBD1 (5 bases). V was pared by 3 bases and J by 2 bases, with 11 bases between. The germline V gene encodes CDR1 KGHSH and CDR2 LQKENI. The CDR3 runs to 14 residues.

This clone was detected only a few times. The rearrangement joins TRBV6-1 to TRBJ1-3; 9 nucleotides agree with TRBD1. This CDR3 contains 14 residues. Germline-derived CDR1 and CDR2 are MNHNS and SASEGT. J lost 4 bases, V lost 6 bases, and 4 bases had no gene match. CDR3: CASSRTGVGNTIYF. Written as DNA, the CDR3 is TGTGCCAGCAGCCGGACAGGGGTGGGAAACACCATATATTTT.

A word on this clone: With a much larger clone just one base away, this may be a read error. This sample also contains other DNA sequences that code for the same CDR3. The J gene is TRBJ2-1, the V gene TRBV7-9; D gene uncertain. Trimming removed 4 bases at V and 3 bases at J, with 10 bases between. The CDR3 is made up of 14 amino acids. Germline V lookup: CDR1 SEHNR, CDR2 FQNEAQ (reference sequence). The CDR3: CASSSGVNYNEQFF. In DNA, the CDR3 is TGTGCCAGCAGCTCGGGTGTGAACTACAATGAGCAGTTCTTC.